The entry below describes one T cell receptor beta chain. Under the authors' procedure: Quantification of nucleated cells was approximated via reference gene primer amplification. Produced via immunoSEQ multiplex PCR; TCRdb's table is partial and in-frame only. V and J calls and clone size come straight from that table; D and trimming were deduced from the DNA. The data contain approximately 240,000 clones, about 85% of them singletons. The data originate from a study of blood T cell repertoires in COVID-19. Study summary: Samples taken during acute and convalescent COVID-19 were collected in the United States, Italy and Spain. Nucleic acid was either cDNA or gDNA, and it came from T cells, B-cell-depleted T cells, or PBMCs.

CDR1 is SGHTA and CDR2 is FQGNSA in the germline V gene. This CDR3 has 16 amino acids. V was pared by 1 base and J by 1 base, with 11 bases between. The rearrangement joins TRBV7-2 to TRBJ1-5; D not resolved. The source material was peripheral blood. The sequence was obtained from a woman younger than 35 who had recovered from COVID-19. The CDR3 DNA is TGTGCCAGCAGCTTAGAAGGCGGCGTGAGCAATCAGCCCCAGCATTTT. Encoded protein: CASSLEGGVSNQPQHF.